The 12 T cell receptor beta chains below were found in one sample sequenced in a study of Ad26.COV2.S vaccination and SARS-CoV-2 variants. Data came from immunoSEQ multiplex PCR; TCRdb stores just in-frame clones and leaves some out. The table includes about 350,000 clones, about 92% detected once. Specimen: peripheral blood, collected after recovery from COVID-19. The receptors were sampled from a human donor who had recovered from COVID-19.

The chain is built from TRBV24-1 and TRBJ2-5; D might be TRBD1 (5 bases). Deletions cut 4 bases from V and 3 bases from J, with 11 bases between. Germline assignment: CDR1 KGHDR and CDR2 SFDVKD. The CDR3 length is 14 residues. The CDR3 loop reads CATSEPDREETQYF. The CDR3 bases are TGTGCCACCAGTGAGCCTGACAGAGAAGAGACCCAGTACTTC.

V is TRBV27 and J is TRBJ2-2; D is undetermined. The V end lost 6 bases, the J end lost 6 bases, and 17 bases lay between the germline ends. The CDR3 consists of 15 residues. Germline V lookup: CDR1 MNHEY, CDR2 SMNVEV (reference sequence). CDR3 DNA: TGTGCCAGCAGCTTTGCCCCCGTAGGAGCCGGGGAGCTGTTTTTT. It translates to CASSFAPVGAGELFF.

This clone was observed once. J is TRBJ2-1 and V is TRBV2; D is possibly TRBD1 (6 bases). The CDR3 is made up of 13 amino acids. In germline, CDR1 is SNHLY, CDR2 FYNNEI. The V end was cut by 6 bases, the J end by 8 bases, with 14 bases between. The CDR3, as DNA: TGTGCCAGCAGAGGGAATGGGGGCCATGAGCAGTTCTTC. Its protein is CASRGNGGHEQFF.

The chain carries TRBV21-1 and TRBJ2-1; whether TRBD2, the table's D call, matches the DNA was not checked. TRBV21-1 is an annotated pseudogene. This CDR3 spans 15 amino acids. The CDR3 is CASTPAGGPYNEQFF. Written as DNA, the CDR3 is TGTGCCAGCACCCCAGCGGGGGGGCCCTACAATGAGCAGTTCTTC.

The chain joins TRBV27 to TRBJ1-5, with D tentatively TRBD1 (6 bases). The length of the CDR3 is 13 residues. Trimming shortened V by 6 bases and J by 2 bases, and 8 bases separated the two germline ends. Germline CDR1 MNHEY, CDR2 SMNVEV (reference sequence). The CDR3 sequence is CASRGGRNQPQHF. CDR3 DNA: TGTGCCAGCAGGGGGGGCCGCAATCAGCCCCAGCATTTT.

The genes are TRBV9 and TRBJ2-7; 7 nucleotides match TRBD1. Germline CDR1 is SGDLS and CDR2 is YYNGEE. V trimming: 3 bases; J trimming: 0 bases; junction bases outside the gene matches: 9. There are 16 residues in the CDR3. DNA of the CDR3: TGTGCCAGCAGCGATCCTCGACAGGGTGGCTCCTACGAGCAGTACTTC. Its protein product is CASSDPRQGGSYEQYF. Complete variable domain (other parts from reference TRBV9 and TRBJ2-7): DSGVTQTPKHLITATGQRVTLRCSPRSGDLSVYWYQQSLDQGLQFLIQYYNGEERAKGNILERFSAQQFPDLHSELNLSSLELGDSALYFCASSDPRQGGSYEQYFGPGTRLTVT.

The gene calls are TRBV9 and TRBJ1-1; 7 nucleotides agree with TRBD1. Trimming at V came to 1 base and at J to 1 base, leaving 10 bases not matched to a gene. The germline CDR1 and CDR2 sequences are SGDLS and YYNGEE. This CDR3 contains 17 residues. In nucleotides, the CDR3 is TGTGCCAGCAGCGTAAGGCCCACGGCAGGGGGGAACACTGAAGCTTTCTTT. Encoded protein: CASSVRPTAGGNTEAFF.

The J gene is TRBJ2-2, the V gene TRBV12-5; D is unclear. The germline CDR1 and CDR2 sequences are LGHNT and FRNRAP. CDR3 length: 12 amino acids. Trimming removed 7 bases from V and 3 bases from J, with 6 bases in between. The CDR3 region is CASVIDTGELFF. CDR3 nucleotides: TGTGCTAGTGTAATAGACACCGGGGAGCTGTTTTTT.

The genes are TRBV7-9 and TRBJ2-4; 9 bases match TRBD1. The germline CDR1 and CDR2 sequences are SEHNR and FQNEAQ (reference sequence). The V segment lost 6 bases and the J segment 7 bases; nucleotides outside the gene matches: 10. This CDR3 is 15 amino acids long. CDR3 protein: CASRPPGQGWNIQYF. In DNA, the CDR3 is TGTGCCAGCAGGCCACCGGGACAGGGTTGGAACATTCAGTACTTC.

This sequence joins TRBV6-5 and TRBJ2-2, with 7 bases that match TRBD1. After removal of 10 bases from V and 6 bases from J, the junction contained 11 bases not matched to a gene. Germline V gives CDR1 MNHEY, CDR2 SVGAGI. This CDR3 contains 14 residues. The CDR3 nucleotides read TGTGCCACCCTCCCGACAGGGAGACCCGGGGAGCTGTTTTTT. Its translation is CATLPTGRPGELFF.

V gene TRBV5-1 combines with J gene TRBJ1-2; D gene unclear. Germline CDR1 is SGHRS and CDR2 is YFSETQ. CDR3 length equals 13 residues. V was clipped by 5 bases and J by 7 bases, with 15 bases between them. The DNA of the CDR3 is TGCGCCAGCAGGGGTGGAGGTTTAGGTGGCTACACCTTC. Amino acid sequence: CASRGGGLGGYTF.

This clone has just one count. V usage is TRBV5-1 and J usage is TRBJ1-1, with a tentative D call TRBD1 (5 bases). The germline V gene encodes CDR1 SGHRS and CDR2 YFSETQ. V dropped 0 bases and J dropped 0 bases, with 15 bases sitting between them. The CDR3 has 17 residues. The CDR3 is CASSLELPGRVNTEAFF. CDR3 DNA sequence: TGCGCCAGCAGCTTGGAACTCCCAGGGAGGGTGAACACTGAAGCTTTCTTT.